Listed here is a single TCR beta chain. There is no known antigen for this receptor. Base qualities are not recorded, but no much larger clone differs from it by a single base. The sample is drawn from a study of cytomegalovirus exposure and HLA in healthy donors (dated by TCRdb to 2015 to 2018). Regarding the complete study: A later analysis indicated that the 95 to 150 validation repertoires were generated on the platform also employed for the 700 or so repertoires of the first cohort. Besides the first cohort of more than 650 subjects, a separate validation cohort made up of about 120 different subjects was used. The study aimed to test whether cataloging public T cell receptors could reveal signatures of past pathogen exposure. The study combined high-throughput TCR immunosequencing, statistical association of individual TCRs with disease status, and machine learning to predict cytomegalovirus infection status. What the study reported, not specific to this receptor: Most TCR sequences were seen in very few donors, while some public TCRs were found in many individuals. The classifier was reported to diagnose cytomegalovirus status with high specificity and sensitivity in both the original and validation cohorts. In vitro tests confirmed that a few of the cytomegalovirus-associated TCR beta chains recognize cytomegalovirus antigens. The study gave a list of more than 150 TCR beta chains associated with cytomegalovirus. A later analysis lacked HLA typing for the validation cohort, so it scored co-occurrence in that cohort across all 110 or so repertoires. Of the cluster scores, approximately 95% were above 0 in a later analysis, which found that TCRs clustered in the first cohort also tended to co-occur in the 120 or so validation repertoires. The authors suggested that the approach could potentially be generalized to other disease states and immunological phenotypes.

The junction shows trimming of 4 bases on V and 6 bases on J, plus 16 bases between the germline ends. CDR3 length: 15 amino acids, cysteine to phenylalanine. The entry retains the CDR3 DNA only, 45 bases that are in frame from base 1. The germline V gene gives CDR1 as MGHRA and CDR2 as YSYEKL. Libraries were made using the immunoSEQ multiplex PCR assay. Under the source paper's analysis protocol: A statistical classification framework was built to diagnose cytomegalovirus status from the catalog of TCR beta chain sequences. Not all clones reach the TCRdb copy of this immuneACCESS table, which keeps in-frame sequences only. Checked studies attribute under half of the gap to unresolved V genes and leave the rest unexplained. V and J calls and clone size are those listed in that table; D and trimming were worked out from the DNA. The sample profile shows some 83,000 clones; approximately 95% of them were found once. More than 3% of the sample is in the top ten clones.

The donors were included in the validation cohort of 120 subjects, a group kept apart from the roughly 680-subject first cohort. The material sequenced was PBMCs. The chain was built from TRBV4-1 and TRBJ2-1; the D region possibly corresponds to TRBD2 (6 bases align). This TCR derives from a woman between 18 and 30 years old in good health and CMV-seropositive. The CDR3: CASSPGPAGINEQFF. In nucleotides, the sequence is TGCGCCAGCAGCCCGGGGCCAGCGGGCATCAATGAGCAGTTCTTC.